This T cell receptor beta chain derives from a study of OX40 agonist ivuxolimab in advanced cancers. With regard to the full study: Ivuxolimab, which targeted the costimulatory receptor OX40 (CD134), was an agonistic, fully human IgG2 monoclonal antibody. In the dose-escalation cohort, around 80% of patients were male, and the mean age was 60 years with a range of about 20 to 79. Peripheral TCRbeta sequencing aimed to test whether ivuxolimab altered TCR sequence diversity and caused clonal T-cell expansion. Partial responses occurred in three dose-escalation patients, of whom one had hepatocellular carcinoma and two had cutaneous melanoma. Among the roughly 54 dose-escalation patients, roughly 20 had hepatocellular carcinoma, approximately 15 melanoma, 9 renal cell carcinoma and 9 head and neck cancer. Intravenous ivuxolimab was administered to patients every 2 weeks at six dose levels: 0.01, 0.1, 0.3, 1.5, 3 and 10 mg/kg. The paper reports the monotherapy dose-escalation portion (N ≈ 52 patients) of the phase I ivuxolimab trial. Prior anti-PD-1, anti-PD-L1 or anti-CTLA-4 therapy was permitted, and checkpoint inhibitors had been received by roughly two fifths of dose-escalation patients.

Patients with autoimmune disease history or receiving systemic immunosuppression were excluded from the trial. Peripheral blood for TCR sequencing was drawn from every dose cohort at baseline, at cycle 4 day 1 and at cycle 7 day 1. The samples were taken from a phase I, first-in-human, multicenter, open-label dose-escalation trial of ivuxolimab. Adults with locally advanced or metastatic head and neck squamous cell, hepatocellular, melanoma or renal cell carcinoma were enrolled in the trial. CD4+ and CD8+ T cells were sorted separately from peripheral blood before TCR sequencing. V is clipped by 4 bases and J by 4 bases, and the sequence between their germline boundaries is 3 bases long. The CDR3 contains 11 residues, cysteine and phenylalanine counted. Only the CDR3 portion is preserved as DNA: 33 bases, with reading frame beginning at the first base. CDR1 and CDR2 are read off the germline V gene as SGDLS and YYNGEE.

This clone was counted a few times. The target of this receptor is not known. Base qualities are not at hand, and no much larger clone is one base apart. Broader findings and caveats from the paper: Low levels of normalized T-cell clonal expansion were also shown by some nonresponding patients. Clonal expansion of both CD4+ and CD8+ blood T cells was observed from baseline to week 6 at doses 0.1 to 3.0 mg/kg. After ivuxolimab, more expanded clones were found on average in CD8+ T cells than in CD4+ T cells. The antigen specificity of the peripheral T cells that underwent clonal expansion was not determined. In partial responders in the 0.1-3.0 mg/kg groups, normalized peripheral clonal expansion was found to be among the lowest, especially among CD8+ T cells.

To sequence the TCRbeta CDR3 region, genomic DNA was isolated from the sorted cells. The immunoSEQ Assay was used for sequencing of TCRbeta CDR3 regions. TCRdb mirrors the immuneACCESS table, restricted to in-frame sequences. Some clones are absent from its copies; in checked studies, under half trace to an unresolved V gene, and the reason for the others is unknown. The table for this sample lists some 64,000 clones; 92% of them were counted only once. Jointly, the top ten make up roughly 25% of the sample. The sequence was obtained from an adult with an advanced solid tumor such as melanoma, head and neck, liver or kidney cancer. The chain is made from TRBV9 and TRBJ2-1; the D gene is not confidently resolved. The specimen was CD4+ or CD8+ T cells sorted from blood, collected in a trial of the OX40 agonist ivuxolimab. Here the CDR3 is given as CASSQYNEQFF. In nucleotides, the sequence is TGTGCCAGCAGCCAGTACAATGAGCAGTTCTTC.